This TCR beta chain was identified in a study of OX40 agonist ivuxolimab in advanced cancers. Study details: Ivuxolimab was administered intravenously to patients at 0.01 to 10 mg/kg every 2 weeks.

TCRdb's table, derived via immunoSEQ multiplex PCR, lists solely in-frame clones and lacks some. The sample yields 90,000 to 120,000 clones, less than 95% seen once. Trimming cost V 1 base and J 0 bases, with 6 bases left between them. Germline-derived CDR1 and CDR2 are SGDLS and YYNGEE. The CDR3 has 14 residues. It was autoimmune disease history or systemic immunosuppression that excluded patients. The source was CD4+ or CD8+ T cells sorted from blood, collected in a trial of the OX40 agonist ivuxolimab. This receptor was obtained from an adult with an advanced solid tumor such as melanoma, head and neck, liver or kidney cancer. J is TRBJ2-3 and V is TRBV9, with D uncertain. In DNA form, the CDR3 reads TGTGCCAGCAGCGTAACCAGTAGCACAGATACGCAGTATTTT. Protein product: CASSVTSSTDTQYF.